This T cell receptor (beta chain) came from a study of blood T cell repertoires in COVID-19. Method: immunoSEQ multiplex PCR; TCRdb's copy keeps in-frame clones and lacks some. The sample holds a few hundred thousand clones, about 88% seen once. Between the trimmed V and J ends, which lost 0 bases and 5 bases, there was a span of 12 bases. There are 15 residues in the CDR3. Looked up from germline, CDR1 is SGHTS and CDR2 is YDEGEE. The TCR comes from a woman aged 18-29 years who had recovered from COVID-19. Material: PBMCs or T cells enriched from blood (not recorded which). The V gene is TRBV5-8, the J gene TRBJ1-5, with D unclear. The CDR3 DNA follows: TGTGCCAGCAGCTTGGCCGGCCAGGCCTATCAGCCCCAGCATTTT. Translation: CASSLAGQAYQPQHF.